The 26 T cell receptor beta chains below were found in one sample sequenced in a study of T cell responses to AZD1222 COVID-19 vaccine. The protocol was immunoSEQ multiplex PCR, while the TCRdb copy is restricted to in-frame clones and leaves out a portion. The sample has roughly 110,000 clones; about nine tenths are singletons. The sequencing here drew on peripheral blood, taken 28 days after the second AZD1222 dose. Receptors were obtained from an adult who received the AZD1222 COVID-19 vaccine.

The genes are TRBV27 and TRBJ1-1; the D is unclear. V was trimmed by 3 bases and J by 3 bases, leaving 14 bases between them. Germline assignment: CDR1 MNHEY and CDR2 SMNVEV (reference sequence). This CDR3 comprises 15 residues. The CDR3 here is CASSFLPGAYTEAFF. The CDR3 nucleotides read TGTGCCAGCAGTTTTCTGCCCGGAGCCTACACTGAAGCTTTCTTT.

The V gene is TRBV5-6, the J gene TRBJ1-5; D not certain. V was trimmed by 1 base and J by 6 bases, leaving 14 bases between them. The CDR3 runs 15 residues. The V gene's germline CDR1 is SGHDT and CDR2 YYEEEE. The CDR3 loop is CASSLWSGRSQPQHF. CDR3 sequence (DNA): TGTGCCAGCAGCTTGTGGAGCGGGAGGAGTCAGCCCCAGCATTTT.

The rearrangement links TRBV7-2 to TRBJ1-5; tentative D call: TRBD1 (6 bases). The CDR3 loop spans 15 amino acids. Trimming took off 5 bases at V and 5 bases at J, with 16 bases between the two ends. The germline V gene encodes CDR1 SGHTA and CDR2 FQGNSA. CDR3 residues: CASSESYRADQPQHF. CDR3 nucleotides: TGTGCCAGCAGCGAGAGCTACAGGGCGGATCAGCCCCAGCATTTT.

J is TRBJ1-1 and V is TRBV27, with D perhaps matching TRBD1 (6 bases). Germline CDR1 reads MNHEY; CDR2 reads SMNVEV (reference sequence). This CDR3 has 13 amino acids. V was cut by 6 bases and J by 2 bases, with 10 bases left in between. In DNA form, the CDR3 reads TGTGCCAGCAGCCGGGGGCAAAACACTGAAGCTTTCTTT. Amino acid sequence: CASSRGQNTEAFF.

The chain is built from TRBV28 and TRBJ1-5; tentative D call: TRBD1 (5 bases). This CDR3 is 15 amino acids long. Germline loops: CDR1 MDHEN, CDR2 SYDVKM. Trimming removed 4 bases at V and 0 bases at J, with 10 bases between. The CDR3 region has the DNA TGTGCCAGCAGTTCCGGGACTTATAGCAATCAGCCCCAGCATTTT. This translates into CASSSGTYSNQPQHF.

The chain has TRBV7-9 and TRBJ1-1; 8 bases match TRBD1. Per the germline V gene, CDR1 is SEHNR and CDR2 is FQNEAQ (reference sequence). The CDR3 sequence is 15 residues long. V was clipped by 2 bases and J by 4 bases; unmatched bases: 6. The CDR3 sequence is CASSLQGALSTEAFF. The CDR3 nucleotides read TGTGCCAGCAGCTTACAGGGGGCGTTAAGCACTGAAGCTTTCTTT.

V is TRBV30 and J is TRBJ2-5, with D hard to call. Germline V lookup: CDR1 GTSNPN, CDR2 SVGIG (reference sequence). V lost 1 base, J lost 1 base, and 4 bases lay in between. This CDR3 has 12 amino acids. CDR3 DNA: TGTGCCTGGAGTGGTGTCCAAGAGACCCAGTACTTC. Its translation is CAWSGVQETQYF. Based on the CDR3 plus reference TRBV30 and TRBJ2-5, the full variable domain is SQTIHQWPATLVQPVGSPLSLECTVEGTSNPNLYWYRQAAGRGLQLLFYSVGIGQISSEVPQNLSASRPQDRQFILSSKKLLLSDSGFYLCAWSGVQETQYFGPGTRLLVL.

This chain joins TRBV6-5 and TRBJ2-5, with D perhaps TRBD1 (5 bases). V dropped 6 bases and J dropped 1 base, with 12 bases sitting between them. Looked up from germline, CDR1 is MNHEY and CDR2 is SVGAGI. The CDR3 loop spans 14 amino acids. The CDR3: CASRSDSFQETQYF. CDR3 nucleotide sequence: TGTGCCAGCAGATCCGACAGTTTCCAAGAGACCCAGTACTTC.

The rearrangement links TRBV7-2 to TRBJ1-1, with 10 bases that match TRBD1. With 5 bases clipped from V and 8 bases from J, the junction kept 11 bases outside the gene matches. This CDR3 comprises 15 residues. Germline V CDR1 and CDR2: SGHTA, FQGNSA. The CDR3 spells CASSRDRGHLGEAFF. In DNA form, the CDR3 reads TGTGCCAGCAGCCGGGACAGGGGCCACTTGGGGGAAGCTTTCTTT.

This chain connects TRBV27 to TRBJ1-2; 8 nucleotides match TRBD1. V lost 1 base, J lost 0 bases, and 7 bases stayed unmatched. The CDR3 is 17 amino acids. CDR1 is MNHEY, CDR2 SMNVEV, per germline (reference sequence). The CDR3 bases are TGTGCCAGCAGTTTATGGGCTTCGGACAGGGCTAACTATGGCTACACCTTC. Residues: CASSLWASDRANYGYTF.

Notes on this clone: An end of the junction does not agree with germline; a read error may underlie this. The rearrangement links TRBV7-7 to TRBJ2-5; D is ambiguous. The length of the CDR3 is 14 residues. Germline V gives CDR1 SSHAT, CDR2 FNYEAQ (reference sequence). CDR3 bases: TGTGCTAGCAGCCGGGCAGGAGTTTTCGAGACCCAGTACTTC. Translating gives CASSRAGVFETQYF.

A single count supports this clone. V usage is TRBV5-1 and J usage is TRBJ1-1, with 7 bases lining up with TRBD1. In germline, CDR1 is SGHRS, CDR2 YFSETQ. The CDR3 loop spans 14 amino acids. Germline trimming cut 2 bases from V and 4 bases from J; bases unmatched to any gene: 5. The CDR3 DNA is TGCGCCAGCAGCTTCAGACAGGGTGTCACTGAAGCTTTCTTT. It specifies CASSFRQGVTEAFF.

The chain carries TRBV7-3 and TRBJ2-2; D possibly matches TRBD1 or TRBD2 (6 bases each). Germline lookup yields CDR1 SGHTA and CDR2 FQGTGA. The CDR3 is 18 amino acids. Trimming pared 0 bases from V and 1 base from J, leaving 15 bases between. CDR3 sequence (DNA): TGTGCCAGCAGCTTAACGATAGGGGGGCTCTGGAACACCGGGGAGCTGTTTTTT. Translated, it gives CASSLTIGGLWNTGELFF.

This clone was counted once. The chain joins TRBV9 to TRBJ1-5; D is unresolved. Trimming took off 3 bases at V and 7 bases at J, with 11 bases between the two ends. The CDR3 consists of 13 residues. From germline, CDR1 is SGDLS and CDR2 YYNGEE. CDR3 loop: CASSDNGGQPQHF. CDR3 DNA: TGTGCCAGCAGCGACAACGGTGGCCAGCCCCAGCATTTT.

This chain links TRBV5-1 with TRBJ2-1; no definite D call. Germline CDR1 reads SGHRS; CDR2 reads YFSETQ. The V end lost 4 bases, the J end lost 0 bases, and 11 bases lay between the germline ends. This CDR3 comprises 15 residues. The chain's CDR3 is CASSIDTGSYNEQFF. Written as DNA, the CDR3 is TGCGCCAGCAGCATCGATACGGGCTCCTACAATGAGCAGTTCTTC.

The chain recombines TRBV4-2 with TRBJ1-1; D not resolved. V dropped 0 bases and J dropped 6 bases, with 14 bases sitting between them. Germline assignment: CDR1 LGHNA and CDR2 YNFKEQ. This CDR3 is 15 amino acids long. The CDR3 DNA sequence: TGTGCCAGCAGCCAAGATCGGACTTTTGGCCCTGAAGCTTTCTTT. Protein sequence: CASSQDRTFGPEAFF.

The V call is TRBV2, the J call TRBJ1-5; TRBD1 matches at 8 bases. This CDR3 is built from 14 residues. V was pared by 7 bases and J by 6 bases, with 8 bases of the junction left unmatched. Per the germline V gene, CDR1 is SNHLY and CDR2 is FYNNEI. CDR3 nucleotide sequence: TGTGCCAGCAAGCCGACAGGGGCGAGTCAGCCCCAGCATTTT. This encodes CASKPTGASQPQHF.

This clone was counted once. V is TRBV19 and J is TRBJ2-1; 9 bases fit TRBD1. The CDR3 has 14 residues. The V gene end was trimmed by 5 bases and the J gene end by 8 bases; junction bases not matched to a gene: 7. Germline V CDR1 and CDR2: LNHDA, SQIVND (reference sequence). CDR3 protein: CASSRGTGYHEQFF. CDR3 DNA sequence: TGTGCCAGTAGTCGGGGGACAGGGTACCATGAGCAGTTCTTC.

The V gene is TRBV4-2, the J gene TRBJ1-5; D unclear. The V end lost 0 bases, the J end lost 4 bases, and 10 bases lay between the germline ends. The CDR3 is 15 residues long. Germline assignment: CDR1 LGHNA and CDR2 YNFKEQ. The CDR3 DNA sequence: TGTGCCAGCAGCCAAGACGGGTCGGCAAATCAGCCCCAGCATTTT. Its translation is CASSQDGSANQPQHF.

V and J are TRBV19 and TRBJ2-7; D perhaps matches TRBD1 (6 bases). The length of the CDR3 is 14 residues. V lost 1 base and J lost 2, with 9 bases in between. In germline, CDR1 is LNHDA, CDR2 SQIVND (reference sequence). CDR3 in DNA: TGTGCCAGTAGTATAGCGACAGGCCCCTACGAGCAGTACTTC. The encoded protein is CASSIATGPYEQYF.

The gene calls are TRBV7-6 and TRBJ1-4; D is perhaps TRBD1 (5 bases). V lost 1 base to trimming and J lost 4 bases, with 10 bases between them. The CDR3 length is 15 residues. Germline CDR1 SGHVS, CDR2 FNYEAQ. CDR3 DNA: TGTGCCAGCAGCTTAGAGGGAGGGGTTAATGAAAAACTGTTTTTT. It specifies CASSLEGGVNEKLFF.

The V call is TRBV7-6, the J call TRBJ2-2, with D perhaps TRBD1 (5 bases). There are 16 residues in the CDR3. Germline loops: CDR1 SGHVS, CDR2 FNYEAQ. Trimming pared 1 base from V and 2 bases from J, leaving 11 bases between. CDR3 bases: TGTGCCAGCAGCTTAGAATCTGGACAAAACACCGGGGAGCTGTTTTTT. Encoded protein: CASSLESGQNTGELFF. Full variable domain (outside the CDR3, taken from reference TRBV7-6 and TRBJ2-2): GAGVSQSPRYKVTKRGQDVALRCDPISGHVSLYWYRQALGQGPEFLTYFNYEAQQDKSGLPNDRFSAERPEGSISTLTIQRTEQRDSAMYRCASSLESGQNTGELFFGEGSRLTVL.

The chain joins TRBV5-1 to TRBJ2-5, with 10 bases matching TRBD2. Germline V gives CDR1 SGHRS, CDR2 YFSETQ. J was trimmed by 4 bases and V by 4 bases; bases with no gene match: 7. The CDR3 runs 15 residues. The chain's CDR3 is CASSQIAGGGETQYF. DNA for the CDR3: TGCGCCAGCAGCCAAATAGCGGGAGGCGGAGAGACCCAGTACTTC.

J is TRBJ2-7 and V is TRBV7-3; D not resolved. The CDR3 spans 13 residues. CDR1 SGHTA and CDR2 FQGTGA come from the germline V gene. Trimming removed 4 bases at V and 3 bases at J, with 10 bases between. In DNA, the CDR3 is TGTGCCAGCAGCTACGACGCCAGCTACGAGCAGTACTTC. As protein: CASSYDASYEQYF.

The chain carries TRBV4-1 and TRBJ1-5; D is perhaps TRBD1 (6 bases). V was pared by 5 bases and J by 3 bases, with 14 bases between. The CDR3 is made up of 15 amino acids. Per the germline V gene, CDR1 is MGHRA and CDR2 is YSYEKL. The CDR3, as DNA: TGCGCCAGCAGCTTTATAGGGGGGAACAATCAGCCCCAGCATTTT. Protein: CASSFIGGNNQPQHF.

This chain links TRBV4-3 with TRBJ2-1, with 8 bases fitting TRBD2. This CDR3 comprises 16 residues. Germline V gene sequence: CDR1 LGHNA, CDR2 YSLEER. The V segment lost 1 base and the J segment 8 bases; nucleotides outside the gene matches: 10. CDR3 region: CASSQAFSGSGDEQFF. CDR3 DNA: TGCGCCAGCAGCCAAGCTTTCAGCGGGAGTGGGGATGAGCAGTTCTTC.